These 10 T cell receptor beta chains share one sample of origin, sequenced in a study of cytotoxic CD8 clonotypes in ibrutinib-treated CLL. The protocol was immunoSEQ multiplex PCR, while the TCRdb copy is restricted to in-frame clones and leaves out a portion. The sample carries some 310,000 clones, approximately 80% recorded once. The sample in question was PBMCs, obtained before ibrutinib treatment. Source of these receptors: a human donor with chronic lymphocytic leukemia.

The genes are TRBV4-2 and TRBJ2-5; D is ambiguous. The CDR3 consists of 15 residues. The V end lost 1 base, the J end lost 1 base, and 10 bases lay between the germline ends. Germline assignment: CDR1 LGHNA and CDR2 YNFKEQ. CDR3 region: CASSQGLPTQETQYF. The CDR3 coding sequence is TGTGCCAGCAGCCAAGGTCTTCCGACCCAAGAGACCCAGTACTTC.

This chain connects TRBV7-9 to TRBJ2-7; either TRBD1 or TRBD2 may supply D (7 bases each). The length of the CDR3 is 18 residues. Trimming took 5 bases from V and 0 from J, leaving 23 bases between them. In germline, CDR1 is SEHNR, CDR2 FQNEAQ (reference sequence). CDR3 DNA: TGTGCCAGCAGCCCAGGGGGAGGGGGCCTCCGGCCCTCCTACGAGCAGTACTTC. It translates to CASSPGGGGLRPSYEQYF.

V and J are TRBV5-1 and TRBJ2-3; 11 nucleotides agree with TRBD2. This CDR3 comprises 18 residues. Germline CDR1 and CDR2: SGHRS and YFSETQ. J was trimmed by 4 bases and V by 0 bases; bases with no gene match: 10. CDR3 amino acids: CASSLGPTSGTVADTQYF. The CDR3, as DNA: TGCGCCAGCAGCTTGGGACCGACTAGCGGGACGGTCGCAGATACGCAGTATTTT.

The chain uses TRBV4-3 and TRBJ2-7; TRBD2 matches 8 bases. V trimming: 3 bases; J trimming: 2 bases; junction bases outside the gene matches: 12. The CDR3 is made up of 17 amino acids. CDR1 and CDR2 from the germline V gene are LGHNA and YSLEER. The CDR3 here is CASSHQLAREATYEQYF. The CDR3 DNA follows: TGCGCCAGCAGCCACCAGCTAGCGCGGGAGGCTACCTACGAGCAGTACTTC.

V is TRBV5-1 and J is TRBJ2-7; D might be TRBD2 (6 bases). The CDR3 loop spans 15 amino acids. The V end lost 4 bases, the J end lost 2 bases, and 16 bases lay between the germline ends. The germline V gene encodes CDR1 SGHRS and CDR2 YFSETQ. The chain's CDR3 is CASSPREATAYEQYF. The CDR3 DNA is TGCGCCAGCAGCCCCAGGGAGGCCACCGCCTACGAGCAGTACTTC.

The rearrangement joins TRBV19 to TRBJ2-5; TRBD2 agrees at 12 bases. Germline V gene lookup returns CDR1 LNHDA and CDR2 SQIVND (reference sequence). V was pared by 10 bases and J by 4 bases, with 7 bases of the junction left unmatched. The CDR3 totals 14 residues. CDR3 sequence: CATQPGLAGETQYF. CDR3 DNA sequence: TGTGCCACCCAGCCGGGACTAGCGGGAGAGACCCAGTACTTC.

This clone was seen just once. The genes are TRBV5-4 and TRBJ2-1, with D perhaps given as TRBD1 or TRBD2 (5 bases each). Looked up from germline, CDR1 is SGHNT and CDR2 is YYREEE (reference sequence). The CDR3 spans 15 residues. Trimming pared 4 bases from V and 12 bases from J, leaving 23 bases between. The CDR3 coding sequence is TGTGCCAGCAGCGTTGGGGACGGCCGATATCCCGGGCAGTTCTTC. Protein: CASSVGDGRYPGQFF.

This clone has only one observation. This chain uses TRBV25-1 with TRBJ1-3, with TRBD1 as a possible D gene (6 bases). Trimming removed 5 bases from V and 4 bases from J, with 12 bases in between. The V gene's germline CDR1 is MGHDK and CDR2 SYGVNS. This CDR3 contains 14 residues. CDR3 loop: CASSLGGGGNTIYF. The CDR3 region has the DNA TGTGCCAGCAGTCTAGGGGGAGGCGGAAACACCATATATTTT.

This clone came up once. The chain combines TRBV28 with TRBJ2-7; TRBD2 agrees at 11 bases. Trimming at V came to 4 bases and at J to 2 bases, leaving 4 bases not matched to a gene. Germline V gives CDR1 MDHEN, CDR2 SYDVKM. The CDR3 runs to 15 residues. The DNA for the CDR3 is TGTGCCAGCAGTTCACTAGCGGGAGCCCCCTACGAGCAGTACTTC. Its protein product is CASSSLAGAPYEQYF.

The chain combines TRBV15 with TRBJ2-1; D might be TRBD2 (5 bases). The length of the CDR3 is 15 residues. The V gene's germline CDR1 is LNHNV and CDR2 YYDKDF (reference sequence). The V end lost 4 bases, the J end lost 1 base, and 11 bases lay between the germline ends. As DNA, the CDR3 is TGTGCCACCAGCACGGCGGGTCAGTCCTACAATGAGCAGTTCTTC. Translated: CATSTAGQSYNEQFF.